This T cell receptor (beta chain) was observed in a study of T cell responses to AZD1222 COVID-19 vaccine. The V gene lost 1 base and the J gene lost 4 bases, with 8 bases spanning the gap. Germline-derived CDR1 and CDR2 are SGHTS and YDEGEE. The CDR3 is 14 residues long. Study-wide points: Just a handful of people given AZD1222 tested seropositive at baseline. Reports indicate that nearly half of spike-specific TCRs are directed at unmutated variant regions. White British donors predominated, females outnumbered males, and clonal diversity was possibly underestimated. In all cases, repertoires were sampled only after the peak T cell response.

This table comes from immunoSEQ multiplex PCR, and its TCRdb copy is limited to in-frame clones, with some not included. The sample consists of 140,000 to 150,000 clones, 80% to 85% of them appearing once. A few counts support this clone. Its antigen remains unidentified. This TCR came from an adult in good health. This chain connects TRBV5-8 to TRBJ2-2; the D is unclear. The input for sequencing was peripheral blood, taken on day 0 of MenACWY control vaccination. The CDR3 bases are TGTGCCAGCAGCTTGATGCCAGTCACCGGGGAGCTGTTTTTT. Its protein is CASSLMPVTGELFF.